This T cell receptor beta chain was sequenced for a study of neurological immune-mediated disorders. The CDR3 covers 13 residues. The ends were cut back, 4 bases at V and 2 bases at J, with 9 bases in the middle. CDR1 is SQVTM and CDR2 is ANQGSEA in the germline V gene. At least ten counts were recorded for this clonotype. What it binds is unknown. Study-wide points: Private repertoires in all groups were suggested, as expanded clones shared no CDR3 amino acid sequences across subjects.

The authors made cDNA by 5'RACE with 10-nucleotide random UMIs. From the 5' RACE reads, TCRdb called clonotypes with MiXCR, one entry per CDR3 protein. Here the sample spans under 90,000 distinct CDR3 sequences, 10% being singletons. The sample taken for sequencing was PBMCs. The V call is TRBV29-1, the J call TRBJ2-1; no reliable D call. The receptor was isolated from a man aged 40-50 years in good health. CDR3 bases: TGCAGCGTTGTGGGCAGCGCCTACAATGAGCAGTTCTTC. It translates to CSVVGSAYNEQFF.